Described below is a single T cell receptor (beta chain) sequence and its context. As yet, its antigen is unknown. This entry is derived from a study of naive CD8 T cells in extremely preterm neonates. Notes on the study in general: Preterm infants showed shorter CDR3s, fewer N additions and less trimming than older groups. Shared CDR3 nucleotide sequences: preterm around 3%, term approximately 0.37%, children more than 0.025%, adults approximately 0.01%. Compared with all age groups, preterm neonates showed less repertoire richness.

The trim removed 6 bases at V and 6 bases at J, leaving 7 bases unmatched. This CDR3 is 15 amino acids long. Germline loops: CDR1 SNHLY, CDR2 FYNNEI. The data were produced by immunoSEQ multiplex PCR, yet TCRdb's version contains in-frame clones alone and is incomplete. The data show around 5,000 clones, 97% seen once. Cord blood came from elective full-term cesareans at 37-41 weeks without labor or membrane rupture. The sample holds sorted live naive CD8+ CD45RA+CCR7+ T cells. What was sequenced was naive CD8+ T cells from cord blood. The V call is TRBV2, the J call TRBJ1-4, with 10 bases lining up with TRBD1. This sequence originates from a newborn in good health. The CDR3 region is CASRGWTGGYEKLFF. CDR3 in DNA: TGTGCCAGCAGGGGATGGACAGGGGGATATGAAAAACTGTTTTTT.